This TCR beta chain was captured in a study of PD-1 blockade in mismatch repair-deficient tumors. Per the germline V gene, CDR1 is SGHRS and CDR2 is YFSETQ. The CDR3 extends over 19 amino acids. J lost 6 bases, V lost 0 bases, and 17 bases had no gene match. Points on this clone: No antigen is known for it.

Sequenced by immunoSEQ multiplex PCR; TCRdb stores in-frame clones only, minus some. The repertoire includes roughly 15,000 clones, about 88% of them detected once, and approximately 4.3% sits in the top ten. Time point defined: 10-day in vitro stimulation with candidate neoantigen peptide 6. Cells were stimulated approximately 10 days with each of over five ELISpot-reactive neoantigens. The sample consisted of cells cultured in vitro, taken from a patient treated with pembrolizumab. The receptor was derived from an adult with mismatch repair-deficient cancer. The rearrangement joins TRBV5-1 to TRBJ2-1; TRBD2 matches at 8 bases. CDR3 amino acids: CASSLAKTSGASHVNEQFF. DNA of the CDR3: TGCGCCAGCAGCTTGGCCAAAACTAGCGGCGCCTCCCACGTCAATGAGCAGTTCTTC.